This TCR beta chain was retrieved from a study of blood T cells in healthy people across ages. Per the germline V gene, CDR1 is MNHEY and CDR2 is SVGEGT. V was cut by 7 bases and J by 1 base, with 13 bases left in between. The CDR3 runs to 14 residues. Combining a sample-barcoded 5' primer with a J-beta primer mix, a second PCR ran for roughly 7 to 12 cycles. Per-sample output comprised a minimum of 3 million paired-end reads containing CDR3. TCRdb reanalysed the 5' RACE reads using MiXCR and keeps one entry per CDR3 protein. The sample consists of roughly 800,000 distinct CDR3 sequences, more than 45% of them appearing once.

The J gene is TRBJ2-5, the V gene TRBV6-2 or TRBV6-3, with a tentative D call TRBD1 (5 bases). The TCR comes from a man aged 25-45 years in good health. The specimen sequenced was blood. The CDR3 here is CASIDVDSQETQYF. In nucleotides, the CDR3 is TGTGCCAGCATAGATGTCGACAGCCAAGAGACCCAGTACTTC.